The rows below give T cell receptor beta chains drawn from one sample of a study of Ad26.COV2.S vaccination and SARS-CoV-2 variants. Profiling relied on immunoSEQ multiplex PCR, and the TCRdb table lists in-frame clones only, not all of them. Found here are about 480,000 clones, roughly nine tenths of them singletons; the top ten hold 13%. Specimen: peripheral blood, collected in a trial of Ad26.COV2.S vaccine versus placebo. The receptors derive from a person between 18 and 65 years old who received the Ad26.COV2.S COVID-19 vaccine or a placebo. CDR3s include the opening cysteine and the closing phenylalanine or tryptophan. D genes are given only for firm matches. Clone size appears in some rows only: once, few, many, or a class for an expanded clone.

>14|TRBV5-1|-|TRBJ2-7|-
CASSLALGGYEQYF
TGCGCCAGCAGCTTGGCTCTGGGCGGGTACGAGCAGTACTTC
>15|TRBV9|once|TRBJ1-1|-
CASTTDPGGHTEAFF
TGTGCCAGCACCACGGACCCTGGGGGGCACACTGAAGCTTTCTTT
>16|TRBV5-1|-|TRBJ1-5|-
CASSSRPRGGNQPQHF
TGCGCCAGCAGCTCAAGACCTAGGGGGGGCAATCAGCCCCAGCATTTT
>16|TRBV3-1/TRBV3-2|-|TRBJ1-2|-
CASRTYATGPNYGYTF
TGTGCCAGCAGAACCTACGCGACGGGGCCTAACTATGGCTACACCTTC
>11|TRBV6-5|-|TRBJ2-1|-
CASRSSVEQFF
TGTGCCAGCAGATCATCCGTAGAGCAGTTCTTC
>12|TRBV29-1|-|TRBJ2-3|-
CSVPHAPDTQYF
TGCAGCGTTCCCCACGCTCCAGATACGCAGTATTTT
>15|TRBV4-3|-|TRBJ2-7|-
CASSQDPEGAREQYF
TGCGCCAGCAGCCAAGATCCGGAAGGGGCCCGCGAGCAGTACTTC
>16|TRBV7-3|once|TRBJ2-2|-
CASSPLRRKNTGELFF
TGTGCCAGCAGCCCACTTAGGAGAAAGAACACCGGGGAGCTGTTTTTT
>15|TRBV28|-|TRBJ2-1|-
CASSFGGEGYNEQFF
TGTGCCAGCAGTTTCGGGGGAGAGGGCTACAATGAGCAGTTCTTC
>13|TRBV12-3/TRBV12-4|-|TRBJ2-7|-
CASSWDTNYEQYF
TGTGCCAGCAGCTGGGACACCAACTACGAGCAGTACTTC
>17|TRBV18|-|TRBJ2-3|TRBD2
CASSPLQLAVGTDTQYF
TGTGCCAGCTCACCTCTCCAACTAGCGGTCGGCACAGATACGCAGTATTTT
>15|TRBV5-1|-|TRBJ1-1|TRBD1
CASSLAGGPEAEAFF
TGCGCCAGCAGCTTGGCAGGGGGACCGGAGGCTGAAGCTTTCTTT
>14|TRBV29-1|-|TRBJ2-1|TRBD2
CSVSLAGVGNEQFF
TGCAGCGTTTCACTAGCGGGAGTGGGCAATGAGCAGTTCTTC
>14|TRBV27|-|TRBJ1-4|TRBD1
CASRQDRGGEKLFF
TGTGCCAGCAGGCAAGACAGGGGGGGTGAAAAACTGTTTTTT
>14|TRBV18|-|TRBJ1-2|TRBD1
CASSPTGGSYGYTF
TGTGCCAGCTCACCGACAGGGGGTAGCTATGGCTACACCTTC
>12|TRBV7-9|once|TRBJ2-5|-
CASSPHGIDQYF
TGTGCCAGCAGCCCACACGGCATAGACCAGTACTTC
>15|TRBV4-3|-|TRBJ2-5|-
CASSQDWRLQETQYF
TGCGCCAGCAGCCAAGATTGGAGACTACAAGAGACCCAGTACTTC
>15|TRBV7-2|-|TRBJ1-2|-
CASSVAPERNYGYTF
TGTGCCAGCAGCGTCGCCCCGGAGCGGAACTATGGCTACACCTTC
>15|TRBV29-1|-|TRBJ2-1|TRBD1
CSVEAGTGVIYEQFF
TGCAGCGTTGAAGCCGGGACAGGGGTGATATATGAGCAGTTCTTC
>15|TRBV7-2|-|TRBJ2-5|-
CASSLSSGGIGTQYF
TGTGCCAGCAGCTTATCATCTGGGGGGATCGGGACCCAGTACTTC
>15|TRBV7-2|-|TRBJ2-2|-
CASSLVESSSGELFF
TGTGCCAGCAGCTTAGTAGAGAGCTCGTCCGGGGAGCTGTTTTTT
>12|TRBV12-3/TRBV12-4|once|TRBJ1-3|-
CAGGGSGNTIYF
TGTGCCGGGGGAGGCTCTGGAAACACCATATATTTT
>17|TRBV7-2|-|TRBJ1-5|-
CASSLAQVGVDLEPQHF
TGTGCCAGCAGCTTAGCGCAGGTTGGAGTCGACTTGGAGCCCCAGCATTTT
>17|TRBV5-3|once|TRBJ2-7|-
CARSWEHAGWFSYEQYF
TGTGCCAGAAGCTGGGAGCACGCGGGATGGTTTTCCTACGAGCAGTACTTC
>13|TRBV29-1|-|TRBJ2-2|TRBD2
CSATSGRTGELFF
TGCAGCGCAACTAGCGGGAGGACCGGGGAGCTGTTTTTT
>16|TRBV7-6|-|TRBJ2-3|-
CASSLGFEGSTDTQYF
TGTGCCAGCAGCTTAGGTTTTGAGGGAAGCACAGATACGCAGTATTTT
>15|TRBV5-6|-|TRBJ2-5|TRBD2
CASSPLLADQETQYF
TGTGCCAGCAGCCCCCTACTAGCGGACCAAGAGACCCAGTACTTC
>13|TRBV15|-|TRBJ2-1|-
CATSPNWGGEQFF
TGTGCCACCAGCCCGAACTGGGGTGGTGAGCAGTTCTTC
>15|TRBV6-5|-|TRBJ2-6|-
CASTSGLSGANVLTF
TGTGCCAGCACCTCGGGTCTCTCTGGGGCCAACGTCCTGACTTTC
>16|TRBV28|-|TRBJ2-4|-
CASSLFSQLAKNIQYF
TGTGCCAGCAGTTTATTCTCTCAGCTAGCCAAAAACATTCAGTACTTC
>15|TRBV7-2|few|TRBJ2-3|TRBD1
CASSLQGAPTDTQYF
TGTGCCAGCAGCCTGCAGGGGGCCCCCACAGATACGCAGTATTTT
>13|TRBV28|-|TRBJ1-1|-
CASSLPMNTEAFF
TGTGCCAGCAGTTTGCCCATGAACACTGAAGCTTTCTTT
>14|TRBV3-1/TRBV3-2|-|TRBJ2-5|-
CASSLRTEKETQYF
TGTGCCAGCAGCCTTCGGACGGAAAAAGAGACCCAGTACTTC
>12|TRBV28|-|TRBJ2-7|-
CASSLRTHEQYF
TGTGCCAGCAGTTTACGCACCCACGAGCAGTACTTC
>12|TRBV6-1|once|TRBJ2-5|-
CASSELVETQYF
TGTGCCAGCAGTGAACTTGTGGAGACCCAGTACTTC
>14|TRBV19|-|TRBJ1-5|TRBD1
CASSAQTGFQPQHF
TGTGCCAGTAGTGCCCAGACAGGGTTTCAGCCCCAGCATTTT
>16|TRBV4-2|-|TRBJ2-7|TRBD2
CASSPETSGRANEQYF
TGTGCCAGCAGCCCCGAGACTAGCGGGAGGGCAAACGAGCAGTACTTC
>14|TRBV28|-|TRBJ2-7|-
CASTSPDWPYEQYF
TGTGCCAGCACCTCCCCGGATTGGCCCTACGAGCAGTACTTC
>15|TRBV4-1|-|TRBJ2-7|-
CASSQDLRPRAEQYF
TGCGCCAGCAGCCAAGATTTACGTCCCAGGGCCGAGCAGTACTTC
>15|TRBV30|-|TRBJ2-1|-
CAWSVGGGSYNEQFF
TGTGCCTGGAGTGTTGGGGGCGGCTCCTACAATGAGCAGTTCTTC
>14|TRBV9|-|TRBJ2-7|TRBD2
CASSPTSRLYEQYF
TGTGCCAGCAGCCCGACTAGCCGGCTCTACGAGCAGTACTTC
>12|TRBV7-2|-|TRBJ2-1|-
CASSLPRYEQFF
TGTGCCAGCAGCTTACCGCGTTATGAGCAGTTCTTC
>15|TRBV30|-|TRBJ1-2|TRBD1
CVYARDRGSFYGYTF
TGTGTCTACGCCCGGGACAGGGGGTCTTTCTATGGCTACACCTTC
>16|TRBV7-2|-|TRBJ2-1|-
CASSLGGTSSYNEQFF
TGTGCCAGCAGCTTGGGCGGGACGAGCTCCTACAATGAGCAGTTCTTC
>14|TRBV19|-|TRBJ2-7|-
CASRGWANSYEQYF
TGTGCCAGTAGAGGCTGGGCCAACTCCTACGAGCAGTACTTC
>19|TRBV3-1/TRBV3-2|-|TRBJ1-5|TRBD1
CASSQISDTTGGYSQPQHF
TGTGCCAGCAGCCAAATATCCGATACGACAGGGGGCTATAGTCAGCCCCAGCATTTT
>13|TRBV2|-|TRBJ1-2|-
CASAGDFNYGYTF
TGTGCCAGCGCGGGAGACTTTAACTATGGCTACACCTTC
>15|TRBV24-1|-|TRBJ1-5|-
CATSDPRAKGAPQHF
TGTGCCACCAGTGATCCGCGGGCTAAAGGGGCGCCCCAGCATTTT
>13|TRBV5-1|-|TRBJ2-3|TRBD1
CASSLKGADTQYF
TGCGCCAGCAGCTTGAAGGGGGCGGATACGCAGTATTTT
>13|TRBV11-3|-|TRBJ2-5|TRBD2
CASSRGLAETQYF
TGTGCCAGCAGCCGCGGACTAGCGGAGACCCAGTACTTC
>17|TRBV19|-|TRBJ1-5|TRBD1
CASSISGRGFGNQPQHF
TGTGCCAGTAGTATTTCGGGCAGGGGGTTCGGCAATCAGCCCCAGCATTTT
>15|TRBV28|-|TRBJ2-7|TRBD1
CASSPGGTGSGEQYF
TGTGCCAGCAGCCCAGGTGGGACAGGGTCAGGCGAGCAGTACTTC
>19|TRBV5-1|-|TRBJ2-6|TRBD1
CASSLLGQGILSGANVLTF
TGCGCCAGCAGCCTCTTAGGACAGGGAATCCTCTCTGGGGCCAACGTCCTGACTTTC